This TCR beta chain is from a study of shared clonotypes between healthy human individuals. Germline assignment: CDR1 SQVTM and CDR2 ANQGSEA. The CDR3 runs 14 residues. V was cut by 7 bases and J by 2 bases, with 14 bases left in between. The protocol was immunoSEQ multiplex PCR, while the TCRdb copy is restricted to in-frame clones and leaves out a portion. Here the sample spans 400,000 to 500,000 clones, roughly 85% being singletons. Sequenced sample: PBMCs. The TCR comes from a woman aged 40 to 49 in good health. Some clones in this sample may be carry-over from other donors' samples. The chain combines TRBV29-1 with TRBJ2-2; D might be TRBD1 (6 bases). CDR3 bases: TGCAGCGCCGCAACAGGGTTCAACACCGGGGAGCTGTTTTTT. Translation: CSAATGFNTGELFF.